One sample yielded the 5 T cell receptor beta chains listed below, sequenced in a study of blood T cell repertoires in COVID-19. Assay used: immunoSEQ multiplex PCR; TCRdb lists only in-frame clones, some missing. Here the sample spans fewer than 250,000 clones, about 88% being singletons. The sample taken for sequencing was peripheral blood. These receptors all stem from a woman aged 40 to 50 who had recovered from COVID-19.

CDR3 region: CASSSYTGSYGYTF. In nucleotides, the CDR3 is TGTGCCAGCAGTTCTTATACAGGGAGCTATGGCTACACCTTC. This chain uses TRBV28 with TRBJ1-2, with TRBD1 as a possible D gene (6 bases). Trimming pared 4 bases from V and 4 bases from J, leaving 13 bases between. The CDR3 spans 14 residues. The germline gives CDR1 MDHEN, CDR2 SYDVKM.

This clone was observed a single time. V usage is TRBV28 and J usage is TRBJ1-1, with D maybe TRBD1 (5 bases). The length of the CDR3 is 13 residues. Trimming cost V 11 bases and J 5 bases, with 18 bases left between them. Germline V gene data show CDR1 as MDHEN and CDR2 as SYDVKM. CDR3 sequence reads: CAAHQGIGTEAFF. CDR3 in DNA: TGTGCCGCCCACCAGGGAATTGGGACTGAAGCTTTCTTT.

The genes are TRBV19 and TRBJ2-1, with 8 bases lining up with TRBD2. The CDR3 has 15 residues. V lost 4 bases to trimming and J lost 5 bases; unmatched junction nucleotides: 7. Germline CDR1 and CDR2: LNHDA and SQIVND (reference sequence). The DNA for the CDR3 is TGTGCCAGTAGTACGCTGGGACTAGTGAACAATGAGCAGTTCTTC. Amino acid sequence: CASSTLGLVNNEQFF.

The chain has TRBV12-3 or TRBV12-4 and TRBJ1-1, with a weak D call TRBD1 (6 bases). The CDR3 covers 12 residues. The germline V and J ends were trimmed by 5 bases and 7 bases, with 11 bases remaining between them. DNA of the CDR3: TGTGCCAGCAGTCCCACAGGGTTTGAAGCTTTCTTT. Translating it yields CASSPTGFEAFF.

J is TRBJ2-5 and V is TRBV7-9; tentatively, D is TRBD2 (6 bases). CDR1 SEHNR and CDR2 FQNEAQ come from the germline V gene (reference sequence). Trimming removed 3 bases at V and 2 bases at J, with 16 bases between. This CDR3 contains 16 residues. The CDR3 bases are TGTGCCAGCAGCTTTGACCAGGGAGGCACACAAGAGACCCAGTACTTC. Translating it yields CASSFDQGGTQETQYF.